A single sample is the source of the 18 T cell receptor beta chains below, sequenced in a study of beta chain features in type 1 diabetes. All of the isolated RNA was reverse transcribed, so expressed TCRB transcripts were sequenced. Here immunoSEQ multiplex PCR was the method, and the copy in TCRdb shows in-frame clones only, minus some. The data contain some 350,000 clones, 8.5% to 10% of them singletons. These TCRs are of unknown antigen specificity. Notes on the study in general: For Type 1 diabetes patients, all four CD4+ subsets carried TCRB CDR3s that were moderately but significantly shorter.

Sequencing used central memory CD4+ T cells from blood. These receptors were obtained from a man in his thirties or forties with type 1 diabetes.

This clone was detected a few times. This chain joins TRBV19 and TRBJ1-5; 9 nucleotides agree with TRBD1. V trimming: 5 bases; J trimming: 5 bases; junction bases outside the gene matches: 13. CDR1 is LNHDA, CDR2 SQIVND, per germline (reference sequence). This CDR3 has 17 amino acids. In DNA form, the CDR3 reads TGTGCCAGTAGTCCGGGCCGACAGGGGGTTTACGATCAGCCCCAGCATTTT. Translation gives CASSPGRQGVYDQPQHF.

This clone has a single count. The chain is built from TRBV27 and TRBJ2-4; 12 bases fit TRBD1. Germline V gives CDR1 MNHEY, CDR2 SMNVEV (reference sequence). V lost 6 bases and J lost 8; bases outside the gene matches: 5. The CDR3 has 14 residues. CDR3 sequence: CASRGTGGVYIQYF. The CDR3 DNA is TGTGCCAGCAGGGGGACAGGGGGCGTCTACATTCAGTACTTC.

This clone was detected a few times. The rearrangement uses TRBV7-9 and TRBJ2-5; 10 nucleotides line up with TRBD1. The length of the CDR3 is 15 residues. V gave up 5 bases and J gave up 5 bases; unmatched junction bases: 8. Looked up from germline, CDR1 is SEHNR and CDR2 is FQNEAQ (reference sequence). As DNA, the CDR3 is TGTGCCAGCAGCGTCAGCGGACAGGGGGGCGAGACCCAGTACTTC. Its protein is CASSVSGQGGETQYF.

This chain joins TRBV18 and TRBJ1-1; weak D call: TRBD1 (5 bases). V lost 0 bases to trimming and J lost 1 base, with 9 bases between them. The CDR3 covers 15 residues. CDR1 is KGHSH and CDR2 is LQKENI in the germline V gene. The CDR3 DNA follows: TGTGCCAGCTCACCACCGGGGGTCAGGAACACTGAAGCTTTCTTT. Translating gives CASSPPGVRNTEAFF.

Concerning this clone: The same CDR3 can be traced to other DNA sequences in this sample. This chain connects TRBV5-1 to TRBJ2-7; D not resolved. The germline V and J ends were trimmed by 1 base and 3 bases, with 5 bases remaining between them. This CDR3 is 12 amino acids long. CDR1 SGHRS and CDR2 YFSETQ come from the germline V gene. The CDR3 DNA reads TGCGCCAGCAGCTTGAGCAGCTACGAGCAGTACTTC. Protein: CASSLSSYEQYF.

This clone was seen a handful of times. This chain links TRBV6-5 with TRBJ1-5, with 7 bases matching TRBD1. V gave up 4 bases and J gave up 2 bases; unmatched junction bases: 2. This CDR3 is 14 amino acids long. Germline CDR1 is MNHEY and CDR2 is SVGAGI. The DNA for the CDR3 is TGTGCCAGCAGTTCCACAGGGGGCAATCAGCCCCAGCATTTT. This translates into CASSSTGGNQPQHF.

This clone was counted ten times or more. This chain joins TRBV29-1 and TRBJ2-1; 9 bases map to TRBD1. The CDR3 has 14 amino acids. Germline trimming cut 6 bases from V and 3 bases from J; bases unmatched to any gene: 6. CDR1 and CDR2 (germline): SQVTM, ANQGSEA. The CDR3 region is CSVRTGASYNEQFF. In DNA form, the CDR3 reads TGCAGCGTACGGACAGGGGCCAGCTACAATGAGCAGTTCTTC.

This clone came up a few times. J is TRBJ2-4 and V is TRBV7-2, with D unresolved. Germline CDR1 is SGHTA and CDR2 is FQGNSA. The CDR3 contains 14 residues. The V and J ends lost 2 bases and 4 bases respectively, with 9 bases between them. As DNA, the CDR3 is TGTGCCAGCAGCTTATCCACCGCAAAAAACATTCAGTACTTC. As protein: CASSLSTAKNIQYF.

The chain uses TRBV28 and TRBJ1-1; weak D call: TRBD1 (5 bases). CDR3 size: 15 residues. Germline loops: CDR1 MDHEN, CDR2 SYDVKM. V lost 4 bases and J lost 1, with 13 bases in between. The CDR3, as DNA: TGTGCCAGCAGTTCTCCCGGGACGCGGAACACTGAAGCTTTCTTT. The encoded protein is CASSSPGTRNTEAFF.

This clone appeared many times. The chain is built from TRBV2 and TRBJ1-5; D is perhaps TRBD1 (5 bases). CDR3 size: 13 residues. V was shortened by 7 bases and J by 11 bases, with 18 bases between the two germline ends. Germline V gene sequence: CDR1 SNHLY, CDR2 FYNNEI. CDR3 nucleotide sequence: TGTGCCAGCATGGGTCAGGGCGAGGGGACCCAGCATTTT. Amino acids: CASMGQGEGTQHF.

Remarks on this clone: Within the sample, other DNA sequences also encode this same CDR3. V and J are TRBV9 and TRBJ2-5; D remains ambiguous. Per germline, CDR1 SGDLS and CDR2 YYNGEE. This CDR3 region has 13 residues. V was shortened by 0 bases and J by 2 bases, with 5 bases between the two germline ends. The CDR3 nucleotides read TGTGCCAGCAGCGTAGGTCCACAAGAGACCCAGTACTTC. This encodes CASSVGPQETQYF.

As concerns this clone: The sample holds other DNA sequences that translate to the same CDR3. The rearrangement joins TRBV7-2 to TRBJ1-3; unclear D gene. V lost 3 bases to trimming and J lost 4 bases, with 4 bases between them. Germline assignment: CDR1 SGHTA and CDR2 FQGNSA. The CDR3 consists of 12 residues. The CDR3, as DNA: TGTGCCAGCAGCTTTAACGGAAACACCATATATTTT. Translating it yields CASSFNGNTIYF.

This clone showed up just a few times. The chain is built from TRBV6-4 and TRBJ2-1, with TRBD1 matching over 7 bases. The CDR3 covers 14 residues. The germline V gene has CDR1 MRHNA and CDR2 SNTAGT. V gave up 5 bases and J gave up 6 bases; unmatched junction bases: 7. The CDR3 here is CASSQGVAVNEQFF. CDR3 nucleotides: TGTGCCAGCAGTCAGGGGGTGGCTGTCAATGAGCAGTTCTTC.

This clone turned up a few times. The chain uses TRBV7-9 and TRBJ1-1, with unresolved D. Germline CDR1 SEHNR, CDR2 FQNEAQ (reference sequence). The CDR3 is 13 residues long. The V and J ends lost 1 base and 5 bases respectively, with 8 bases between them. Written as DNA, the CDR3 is TGTGCCAGCAGCTTAGGGACCGGGACTGAAGCTTTCTTT. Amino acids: CASSLGTGTEAFF. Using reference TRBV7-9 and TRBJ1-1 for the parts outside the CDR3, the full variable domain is DTGVSQNPRHKITKRGQNVTFRCDPISEHNRLYWYRQTLGQGPEFLTYFQNEAQLEKSRLLSDRFSAERPKGSFSTLEIQRTEQGDSAMYLCASSLGTGTEAFFGQGTRLTVV.

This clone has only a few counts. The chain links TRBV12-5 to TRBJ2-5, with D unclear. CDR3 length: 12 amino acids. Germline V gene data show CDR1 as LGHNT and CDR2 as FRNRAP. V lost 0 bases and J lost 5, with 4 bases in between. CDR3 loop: CASGLVEETQYF. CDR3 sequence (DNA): TGTGCTAGTGGTTTGGTAGAGGAGACCCAGTACTTC.

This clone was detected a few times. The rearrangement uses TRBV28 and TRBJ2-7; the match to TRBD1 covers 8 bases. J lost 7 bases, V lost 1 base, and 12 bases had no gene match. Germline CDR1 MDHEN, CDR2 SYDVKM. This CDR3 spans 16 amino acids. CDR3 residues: CASSLSAQGAQDEQYF. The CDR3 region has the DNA TGTGCCAGCAGTTTATCAGCCCAGGGGGCGCAAGATGAGCAGTACTTC.

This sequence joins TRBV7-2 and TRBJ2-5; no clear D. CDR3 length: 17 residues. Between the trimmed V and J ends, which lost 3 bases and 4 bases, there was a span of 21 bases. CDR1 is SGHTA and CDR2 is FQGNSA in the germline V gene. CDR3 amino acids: CASSFYTSGFPGETQYF. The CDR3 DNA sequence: TGTGCCAGCAGCTTCTACACATCCGGGTTCCCGGGAGAGACCCAGTACTTC.

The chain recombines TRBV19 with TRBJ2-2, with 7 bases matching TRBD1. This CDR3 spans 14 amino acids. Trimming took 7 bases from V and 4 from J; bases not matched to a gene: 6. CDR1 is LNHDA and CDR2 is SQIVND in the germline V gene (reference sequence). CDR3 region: CASTGTVSTGELFF. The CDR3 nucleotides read TGTGCCAGTACCGGGACAGTTTCCACCGGGGAGCTGTTTTTT.